Following are 21 T cell receptor beta chains from one sample sequenced in a study of cytomegalovirus exposure and HLA in healthy donors. Produced via immunoSEQ multiplex PCR; TCRdb's table is partial and in-frame only. The table has 120,000 or so clones, roughly 89% seen once. What was sequenced was PBMCs. The receptors derive from a woman younger than 30 in good health and CMV-seronegative.

The rearrangement uses TRBV2 and TRBJ2-7, with 7 positions matching TRBD2. Germline CDR1 SNHLY, CDR2 FYNNEI. The CDR3 totals 13 residues. The junction had 4 bases not matched to a gene; V was cut back by 6 bases and J by 2 bases. The DNA of the CDR3 is TGTGCCAGCAGGCGGGAGCGAGCCTACGAGCAGTACTTC. As protein: CASRRERAYEQYF.

The chain carries TRBV12-5 and TRBJ2-1, with D possibly being TRBD1 (6 bases). The CDR3 runs to 16 residues. CDR1 is LGHNT and CDR2 is FRNRAP in the germline V gene. Trimming left V 0 bases short and J 2 bases short, with 11 bases between. CDR3 loop: CASGLVQGGAYNEQFF. The CDR3 nucleotides are TGTGCTAGTGGTTTGGTACAGGGCGGTGCCTACAATGAGCAGTTCTTC.

This clone showed up just once. This chain links TRBV9 with TRBJ2-5, with 7 bases aligning to TRBD2. Germline V gives CDR1 SGDLS, CDR2 YYNGEE. The ends lost 4 bases at V and 1 base at J; junction bases unmatched: 4. The CDR3 is 14 amino acids. CDR3: CASSYGTTQETQYF. The DNA for the CDR3 is TGTGCCAGCAGCTACGGGACTACCCAAGAGACCCAGTACTTC.

This clone appeared once. The chain is built from TRBV15 and TRBJ2-7; 7 bases match TRBD1. The CDR3 runs to 15 residues. The ends lost 3 bases at V and 0 bases at J; junction bases unmatched: 5. The V gene's germline CDR1 is LNHNV and CDR2 YYDKDF (reference sequence). Here the CDR3 reads CATSSPRTGSYEQYF. CDR3 DNA: TGTGCCACCAGCAGCCCGCGGACAGGCTCCTACGAGCAGTACTTC.

As DNA, the CDR3 is TGTGCCAGCAGCTTGGCTAACTCCTACGAGCAGTACTTC. It is translated as CASSLANSYEQYF. This chain joins TRBV5-6 and TRBJ2-7; D ambiguous. The CDR3 is made up of 13 amino acids. Looked up from germline, CDR1 is SGHDT and CDR2 is YYEEEE. Trimming stripped 0 bases from V and 0 bases from J, with 4 bases between.

The genes are TRBV9 and TRBJ1-2, with D hard to call. The CDR3 covers 16 residues. Germline V gene data show CDR1 as SGDLS and CDR2 as YYNGEE. V was clipped by 4 bases and J by 3 bases, with 19 bases between them. The CDR3 loop is CASSSPTARQYYGYTF. CDR3 nucleotide sequence: TGTGCCAGCAGCTCACCGACCGCCAGGCAATACTATGGCTACACCTTC. Filled out from reference TRBV9 and TRBJ1-2, the complete variable domain reads DSGVTQTPKHLITATGQRVTLRCSPRSGDLSVYWYQQSLDQGLQFLIQYYNGEERAKGNILERFSAQQFPDLHSELNLSSLELGDSALYFCASSSPTARQYYGYTFGSGTRLTVV.

The chain couples TRBV2 to TRBJ1-1, with 7 bases fitting TRBD1. In germline, CDR1 is SNHLY, CDR2 FYNNEI. CDR3 length equals 13 residues. Trimming at V came to 3 bases and at J to 4 bases, leaving 2 bases not matched to a gene. As DNA, the CDR3 is TGTGCCAGCAGTGAGACAGGGATCACTGAAGCTTTCTTT. Translating it yields CASSETGITEAFF.

This chain joins TRBV28 and TRBJ1-1; D not resolved. The CDR3 extends over 17 amino acids. V gave up 3 bases and J gave up 1 base, with 18 bases separating them. Germline V gene sequence: CDR1 MDHEN, CDR2 SYDVKM. The CDR3 reads CASSLGMWEGKNTEAFF. Here the CDR3 DNA reads TGTGCCAGCAGTTTGGGGATGTGGGAGGGAAAGAACACTGAAGCTTTCTTT.

The gene calls are TRBV5-4 and TRBJ2-5; D gene unclear. From germline, CDR1 is SGHNT and CDR2 YYREEE (reference sequence). The CDR3 length is 11 residues. The V end was cut by 9 bases, the J end by 4 bases, with 10 bases between. The CDR3 bases are TGTGCCACCAAAACATCAGAGACCCAGTACTTC. It codes for CATKTSETQYF.

The genes are TRBV6-5 and TRBJ1-1, with 8 bases identical to TRBD1. The J segment lost 1 base and the V segment lost 5 bases, leaving 6 bases of the junction unmatched. The CDR3 spans 15 residues. The germline gives CDR1 MNHEY, CDR2 SVGAGI. CDR3 sequence: CASSTSGTGNTEAFF. DNA of the CDR3: TGTGCCAGCAGTACTTCCGGGACAGGGAACACTGAAGCTTTCTTT.

This clone has only one observation. V gene TRBV27 combines with J gene TRBJ2-7, with D possibly TRBD1 on 5 matching bases. V was pared by 3 bases and J by 6 bases, with 12 bases between. The V gene's germline CDR1 is MNHEY and CDR2 SMNVEV (reference sequence). This CDR3 is 13 amino acids long. The CDR3 DNA reads as TGTGCCAGCAGTTTGGCCAGGGCCTCCGAGCAGTACTTC. Protein product: CASSLARASEQYF.

The chain employs TRBV7-2 and TRBJ1-3, with D possibly matching TRBD1 (5 bases). Trimming cost V 4 bases and J 3 bases, with 16 bases left between them. The germline V gene has CDR1 SGHTA and CDR2 FQGNSA. The CDR3 extends over 16 amino acids. CDR3 residues: CASSSTGLGFGNTIYF. DNA of the CDR3: TGTGCCAGCAGCTCGACGGGACTGGGATTTGGAAACACCATATATTTT.

This chain links TRBV5-1 with TRBJ2-1; D not resolved. Germline V lookup: CDR1 SGHRS, CDR2 YFSETQ. V shed 4 bases and J shed 6 bases, with 20 bases lying between them. This CDR3 spans 16 amino acids. The CDR3 DNA reads TGCGCCAGCAGCCCACGAGGTAACCCGAGACCCAATGAGCAGTTCTTC. Protein: CASSPRGNPRPNEQFF.

The V call is TRBV7-9, the J call TRBJ2-7; D not resolved. CDR3 size: 15 residues. CDR1 is SEHNR, CDR2 FQNEAQ, per germline (reference sequence). V gave up 1 base and J gave up 3 bases, with 13 bases separating them. CDR3: CASSLVLTMGYEQYF. DNA of the CDR3: TGTGCCAGCAGCTTAGTCCTGACAATGGGCTACGAGCAGTACTTC.

This chain links TRBV5-1 with TRBJ1-4; D is ambiguous. The CDR3 has 14 residues. V shed 0 bases and J shed 3 bases, with 6 bases lying between them. Germline CDR1 SGHRS, CDR2 YFSETQ. DNA for the CDR3: TGCGCCAGCAGCTTGGGGGCTTCTAATGAAAAACTGTTTTTT. Encoded protein: CASSLGASNEKLFF.

V and J are TRBV9 and TRBJ1-2; tentative D call: TRBD1 (5 bases). V lost 2 bases and J 0 bases, leaving 11 bases between the germline ends. The germline CDR1 and CDR2 sequences are SGDLS and YYNGEE. The CDR3 consists of 15 residues. The CDR3 nucleotides read TGTGCCAGCAGCGTCGGTAGGGGTGCTAACTATGGCTACACCTTC. Its protein is CASSVGRGANYGYTF.

The J gene is TRBJ2-1, the V gene TRBV6-5; no reliable D call. The CDR3 length is 15 residues. V was shortened by 2 bases and J by 4 bases, with 12 bases between the two germline ends. CDR1 and CDR2 from the germline V gene are MNHEY and SVGAGI. CDR3 in DNA: TGTGCCAGCAGTTACGTATTAGCTTCATACAATGAGCAGTTCTTC. Encoded protein: CASSYVLASYNEQFF.

This clone has a single count. This chain uses TRBV19 with TRBJ2-7; 11 bases map to TRBD1. The germline V gene has CDR1 LNHDA and CDR2 SQIVND (reference sequence). V lost 6 bases and J lost 6; bases outside the gene matches: 13. The CDR3 is 16 residues long. The CDR3 spells CASSLAGQGGFGEQYF. The CDR3 DNA reads as TGTGCCAGTAGCCTAGCGGGACAGGGGGGTTTTGGCGAGCAGTACTTC. Filled out from reference TRBV19 and TRBJ2-7, the complete variable domain reads DGGITQSPKYLFRKEGQNVTLSCEQNLNHDAMYWYRQDPGQGLRLIYYSQIVNDFQKGDIAEGYSVSREKKESFPLTVTSAQKNPTAFYLCASSLAGQGGFGEQYFGPGTRLTVT.

The chain joins TRBV7-9 to TRBJ1-4; tentatively, D is TRBD1 (5 bases). Per the germline V gene, CDR1 is SEHNR and CDR2 is FQNEAQ (reference sequence). The CDR3 totals 12 residues. V was trimmed by 5 bases and J by 7 bases, leaving 8 bases between them. CDR3 DNA: TGTGCCAGCAGCGGCGACAGTGAAAAACTGTTTTTT. This encodes CASSGDSEKLFF. Using reference TRBV7-9 and TRBJ1-4 for the parts outside the CDR3, the full variable domain is DTGVSQNPRHKITKRGQNVTFRCDPISEHNRLYWYRQTLGQGPEFLTYFQNEAQLEKSRLLSDRFSAERPKGSFSTLEIQRTEQGDSAMYLCASSGDSEKLFFGSGTQLSVL.

This clone was seen once. V gene TRBV19 combines with J gene TRBJ2-7; 7 bases agree with TRBD2. The CDR3 runs 16 residues. Per germline, CDR1 LNHDA and CDR2 SQIVND (reference sequence). The trim removed 3 bases at V and 2 bases at J, leaving 10 bases unmatched. The CDR3 nucleotides read TGTGCCAGTAGTATGGGCGGAGCGGGATTTACCTACGAGCAGTACTTC. Translation gives CASSMGGAGFTYEQYF.

Only one count was recorded for this clone. The chain links TRBV27 to TRBJ2-1; 11 bases fit TRBD2. Unmatched junction bases numbered 3, after V lost 2 bases and J lost 6 bases. Germline V gives CDR1 MNHEY, CDR2 SMNVEV (reference sequence). The CDR3 spans 15 residues. For the CDR3, the DNA is TGTGCCAGCAGTTTAACTAGCGGGAGATTCAATGAGCAGTTCTTC. This gives the protein CASSLTSGRFNEQFF.